This record covers a single T cell receptor (beta chain). Its antigen remains unidentified. This sample stems from a study of cytomegalovirus exposure and HLA in healthy donors. Study summary: Membership in the Caucasian-associated ancestry cluster was found for about four fifths of 350 to 450 genotyped donors.

With 60 Vbeta and 13 Jbeta primers, the PCR was carried out. Sequenced by immunoSEQ multiplex PCR; TCRdb stores in-frame clones only, minus some. The sample has about 150,000 clones, roughly 77% seen once. Notes on the study in general: Most TCR beta V segments were productive about 87% or about 30% of the time in an earlier analysis. TCR beta sequences reportedly predicted most subjects' HLA-A and HLA-B alleles accurately.

In nominal health when sampled, donors likely had unrecorded immune exposures nonetheless. V was shortened by 0 bases and J by 0 bases, with 8 bases between the two germline ends. The germline V gene encodes CDR1 SGHNT and CDR2 YYREEE (reference sequence). The CDR3 totals 15 residues. The gene calls are TRBV5-4 and TRBJ2-3, with D perhaps TRBD2 (5 bases). The receptor was derived from a human donor in good health. Sample: PBMCs. The CDR3 loop reads CASSLGEGSTDTQYF. DNA for the CDR3: TGTGCCAGCAGCTTGGGAGAGGGAAGCACAGATACGCAGTATTTT.